This TCR beta chain was observed in a study of shared clonotypes between healthy human individuals. Germline V gene lookup returns CDR1 SQVTM and CDR2 ANQGSEA. V lost 7 bases and J lost 6, with 24 bases in between. The CDR3 is made up of 15 amino acids. This table comes from immunoSEQ multiplex PCR, and its TCRdb copy is limited to in-frame clones, with some not included. The table has some 790,000 clones, roughly 72% seen once. Input material: memory CD4+ T cells sorted from blood. Subset meaning: CD45RA-negative fraction. V gene TRBV29-1 combines with J gene TRBJ1-2; possibly TRBD1 for D (5 bases). This sequence was found in a woman aged 25 to 39 in good health. As DNA, the CDR3 is TGCAGCGCCGGCGGGGCCAATGATTGGCAAAATGGCTACACCTTC. Encoded protein: CSAGGANDWQNGYTF.